One sample yielded the 4 T cell receptor beta chains listed below, sequenced in a study of shared clonotypes between healthy human individuals (TCRdb year 2020). The method behind the library was the immunoSEQ multiplex PCR assay. Entries here come from immuneACCESS through TCRdb and include only in-frame sequences with V and J called. Some clones fail to appear in such tables; in the studies checked, an unresolved V gene covers under half of the shortfall, and the cause of the remainder is unknown. Present in this sample are about 2.4 million clones, approximately 93% of which were seen just once. The ten most abundant clones make up about 0.34% of the sample. The sample consisted of naive CD4+ T cells from PBMCs. This specimen's cell subset or site label, per the study, means: CD45RA+ positively selected. All receptors derive from a man younger than 30 in good health. Some clones in this sample may be carry-over from other donors' samples.

The chain employs TRBV18 and TRBJ1-3; D remains ambiguous. The CDR3 runs to 15 residues. Germline CDR1 and CDR2: KGHSH and LQKENI. The germline V and J ends were trimmed by 4 bases and 2 bases, with 12 bases remaining between them. In DNA, the CDR3 is TGTGCCAGCTCACTTTTGCAAACCACTGGAAACACCATATATTTT. This encodes CASSLLQTTGNTIYF.

This clone was seen once. Other DNA sequences from this sample encode an identical CDR3 as well. The chain links TRBV5-1 to TRBJ1-3, with D tentatively TRBD1 (5 bases). Germline V gene lookup returns CDR1 SGHRS and CDR2 YFSETQ. CDR3 length: 14 amino acids. The V gene lost 2 bases and the J gene lost 4 bases, with 10 bases spanning the gap. CDR3 residues: CASSLGGVGNTIYF. CDR3 bases: TGCGCCAGCAGCTTAGGAGGGGTCGGAAACACCATATATTTT.

Turning to this clone: Other nucleotide sequences in the sample specify the same CDR3. The V and J genes are TRBV5-1 and TRBJ2-5; D is undetermined. The germline V gene encodes CDR1 SGHRS and CDR2 YFSETQ. CDR3 length equals 13 residues. V gave up 1 base and J gave up 1 base, with 5 bases separating them. In DNA, the CDR3 is TGCGCCAGCAGCTTGTACTCCCAAGAGACCCAGTACTTC. Protein product: CASSLYSQETQYF.

The chain recombines TRBV5-1 with TRBJ2-7; 8 bases are shared with TRBD1. The CDR3 runs 14 residues. Germline lookup yields CDR1 SGHRS and CDR2 YFSETQ. J lost 5 bases, V lost 5 bases, and 9 bases had no gene match. CDR3 region: CASSMGQAGDEQYF. The CDR3 DNA reads as TGCGCCAGCAGTATGGGACAGGCCGGCGACGAGCAGTACTTC.